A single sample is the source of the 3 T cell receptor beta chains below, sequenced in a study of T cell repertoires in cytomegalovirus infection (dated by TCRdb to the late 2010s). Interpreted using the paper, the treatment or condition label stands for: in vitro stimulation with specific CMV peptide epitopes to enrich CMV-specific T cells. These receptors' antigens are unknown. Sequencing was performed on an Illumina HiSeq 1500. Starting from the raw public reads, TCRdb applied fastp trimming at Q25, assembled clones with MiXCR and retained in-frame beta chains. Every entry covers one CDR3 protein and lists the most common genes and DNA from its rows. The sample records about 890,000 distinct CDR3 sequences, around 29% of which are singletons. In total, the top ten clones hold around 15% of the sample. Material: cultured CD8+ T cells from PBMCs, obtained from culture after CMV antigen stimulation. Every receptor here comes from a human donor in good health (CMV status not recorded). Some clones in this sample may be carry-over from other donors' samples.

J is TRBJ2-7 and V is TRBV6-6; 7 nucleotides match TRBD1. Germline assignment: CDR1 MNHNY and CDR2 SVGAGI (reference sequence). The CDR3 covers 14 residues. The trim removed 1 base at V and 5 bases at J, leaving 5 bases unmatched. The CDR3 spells CASSYYDRVHEQYF. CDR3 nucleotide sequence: TGTGCCAGCAGTTACTATGACAGGGTCCACGAGCAGTACTTC.

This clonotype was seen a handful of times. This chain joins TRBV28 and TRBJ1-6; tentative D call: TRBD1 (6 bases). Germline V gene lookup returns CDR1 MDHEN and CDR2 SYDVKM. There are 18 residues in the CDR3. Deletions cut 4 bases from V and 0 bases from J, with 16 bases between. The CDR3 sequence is CASSSQVGQSSYNSPLHF. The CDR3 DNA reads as TGTGCCAGCAGTTCCCAAGTTGGACAGAGCTCCTATAATTCACCCCTCCACTTT.

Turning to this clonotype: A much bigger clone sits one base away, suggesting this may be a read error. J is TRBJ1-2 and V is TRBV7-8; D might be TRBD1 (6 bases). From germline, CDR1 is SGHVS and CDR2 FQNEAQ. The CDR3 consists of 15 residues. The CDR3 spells CANSLEGDTHDGYTF. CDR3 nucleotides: TGTGCCAACAGCTTAGAAGGGGACACTCACGATGGCTACACCTTC.